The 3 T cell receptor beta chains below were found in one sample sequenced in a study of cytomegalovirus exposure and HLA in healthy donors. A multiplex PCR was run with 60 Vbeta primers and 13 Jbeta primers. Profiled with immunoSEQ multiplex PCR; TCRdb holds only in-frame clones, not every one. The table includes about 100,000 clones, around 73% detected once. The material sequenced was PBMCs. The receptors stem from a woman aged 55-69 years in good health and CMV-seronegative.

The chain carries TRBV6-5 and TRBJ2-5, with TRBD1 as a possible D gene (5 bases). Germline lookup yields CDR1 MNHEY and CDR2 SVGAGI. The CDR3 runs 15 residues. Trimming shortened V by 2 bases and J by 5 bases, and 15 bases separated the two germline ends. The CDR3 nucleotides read TGTGCCAGCAGTTACAGGGGCCGTGGACGCGAGACCCAGTACTTC. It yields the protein CASSYRGRGRETQYF.

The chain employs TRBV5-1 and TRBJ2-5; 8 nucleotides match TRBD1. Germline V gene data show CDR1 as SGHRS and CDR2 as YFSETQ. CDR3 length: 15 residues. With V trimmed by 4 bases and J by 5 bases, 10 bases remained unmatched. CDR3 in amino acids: CASSPMTGAGETQYF. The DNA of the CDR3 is TGCGCCAGCAGCCCAATGACAGGGGCGGGGGAGACCCAGTACTTC.

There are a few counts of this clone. The chain's CDR3 is CASSPGQGGMIPEAFF. CDR3 bases: TGTGCCAGCAGCCCGGGACAGGGAGGGATGATTCCTGAAGCTTTCTTT. This chain links TRBV7-9 with TRBJ1-1, with 9 bases aligning to TRBD1. The CDR3 sequence is 16 residues long. V trimming: 5 bases; J trimming: 6 bases; junction bases outside the gene matches: 13. Germline CDR1 SEHNR, CDR2 FQNEAQ (reference sequence).